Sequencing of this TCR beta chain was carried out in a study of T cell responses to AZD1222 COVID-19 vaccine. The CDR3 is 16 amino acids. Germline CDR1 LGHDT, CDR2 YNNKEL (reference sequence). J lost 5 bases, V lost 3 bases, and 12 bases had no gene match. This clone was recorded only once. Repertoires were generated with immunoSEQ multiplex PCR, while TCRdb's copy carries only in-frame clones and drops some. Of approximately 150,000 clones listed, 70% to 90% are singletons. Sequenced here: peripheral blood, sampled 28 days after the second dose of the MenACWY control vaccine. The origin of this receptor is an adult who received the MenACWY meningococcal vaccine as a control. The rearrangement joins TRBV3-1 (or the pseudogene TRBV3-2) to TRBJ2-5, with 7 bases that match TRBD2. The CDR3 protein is CASSQGSTSDAETQYF. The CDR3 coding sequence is TGTGCCAGCAGCCAGGGCAGCACTAGCGACGCGGAGACCCAGTACTTC.